One sample yielded the 27 T cell receptor beta chains listed below, sequenced in a study of T-cell reconstitution after alpha-beta-depleted transplantation in children. Unique molecular identifiers were incorporated during preparation of the TCRbeta library. Using its own MiXCR run on the PCR reads, TCRdb lists one record per CDR3 protein. Of some 550,000 distinct CDR3 sequences in the sample, around 18% are singletons; the top ten hold 3% to 3.5%. The sample was PBMCs from the stem cell graft donor, taken from the stem cell graft. The receptors here all came from a human donor who donated a stem cell graft to a child with acute lymphoblastic leukemia.

V gene TRBV10-3 combines with J gene TRBJ2-1; 10 nucleotides line up with TRBD1. The CDR3 is 15 amino acids. V was clipped by 3 bases and J by 6 bases; unmatched bases: 5. Per the germline V gene, CDR1 is ENHRY and CDR2 is SYGVKD. The CDR3 nucleotides are TGTGCCATCAGTGAAGGGACAGGGGTGACCAATGAGCAGTTCTTC. Translation: CAISEGTGVTNEQFF.

The rearrangement uses TRBV27 and TRBJ2-1, with TRBD2 matching over 9 bases. Looked up from germline, CDR1 is MNHEY and CDR2 is SMNVEV (reference sequence). The CDR3 totals 16 residues. The J segment lost 4 bases and the V segment lost 5 bases, leaving 9 bases of the junction unmatched. In DNA form, the CDR3 reads TGTGCCAGCAGTCTCAGTAGCGGGAGTCTTTACAATGAGCAGTTCTTC. This translates into CASSLSSGSLYNEQFF.

Remarks on this clonotype: A read error may explain this, as a much larger clone is one base away. This rearrangement joins TRBV12-3 or TRBV12-4 to TRBJ1-1, with 8 bases matching TRBD1. This CDR3 has 16 residues. The CDR3 region is CASRREDRVVGTKAFF. CDR3 sequence (DNA): TGTGCCAGCCGTAGGGAGGACAGGGTAGTGGGCACTAAAGCTTTCTTT.

This clonotype has a handful of counts. This chain connects TRBV7-9 to TRBJ2-7, with 11 bases fitting TRBD2. V was clipped by 5 bases and J by 5 bases; unmatched bases: 11. The CDR3 spans 16 residues. Germline assignment: CDR1 SEHNR and CDR2 FQNEAQ (reference sequence). CDR3 amino acids: CASSTKGSGRANEQYF. CDR3 coding DNA: TGTGCCAGCAGCACCAAGGGTAGCGGGAGGGCCAACGAGCAGTACTTC.

The chain combines TRBV18 with TRBJ2-5, with TRBD1 matching over 8 bases. Germline V lookup: CDR1 KGHSH, CDR2 LQKENI. The V segment lost 8 bases and the J segment 5 bases; nucleotides outside the gene matches: 10. The CDR3 has 14 residues. This chain's CDR3 is CASVLPDREETQYF. The CDR3 bases are TGTGCCAGCGTCCTCCCGGACAGGGAGGAGACCCAGTACTTC.

This clonotype was seen only a few times. The chain recombines TRBV9 with TRBJ1-1, with 7 bases matching TRBD1. Germline CDR1 SGDLS, CDR2 YYNGEE. V trimming: 4 bases; J trimming: 11 bases; junction bases outside the gene matches: 11. CDR3 size: 13 residues. The CDR3 DNA is TGTGCCAGCAGCTCCAAGGACAGGACCGGGGCTTTCTTT. It codes for CASSSKDRTGAFF. Based on the CDR3 plus reference TRBV9 and TRBJ1-1, the full variable domain is DSGVTQTPKHLITATGQRVTLRCSPRSGDLSVYWYQQSLDQGLQFLIQYYNGEERAKGNILERFSAQQFPDLHSELNLSSLELGDSALYFCASSSKDRTGAFFGQGTRLTVV.

The sample holds a few counts of this clonotype. The chain couples TRBV29-1 to TRBJ1-1; TRBD1 is a possible D gene (5 bases). V lost 2 bases and J 5 bases, leaving 9 bases between the germline ends. Germline-derived CDR1 and CDR2 are SQVTM and ANQGSEA. The CDR3 length is 12 residues. CDR3 DNA sequence: TGCAGCGTTGAACTGGGGGGGACTGAAGCTTTCTTT. Residues: CSVELGGTEAFF.

There are a few counts of this clonotype. The gene calls are TRBV15 and TRBJ2-7, with a tentative D call TRBD1 (6 bases). Germline V CDR1 and CDR2: LNHNV, YYDKDF (reference sequence). Trimming stripped 0 bases from V and 0 bases from J, with 9 bases between. The CDR3 runs 15 residues. CDR3 DNA: TGTGCCACCAGCAGAGAAGGGGGTAGCTCCTACGAGCAGTACTTC. Its protein is CATSREGGSSYEQYF.

The V gene is TRBV7-6, the J gene TRBJ2-6; D possibly corresponds to TRBD1 (6 bases). V was shortened by 2 bases and J by 1 base, with 15 bases between the two germline ends. The CDR3 spans 18 residues. The germline CDR1 and CDR2 sequences are SGHVS and FNYEAQ. The CDR3: CASSLYTGPGSGANVLTF. The CDR3 DNA sequence: TGTGCCAGCAGCTTATACACAGGGCCAGGGTCTGGGGCCAACGTCCTGACTTTC.

The chain uses TRBV24-1 and TRBJ2-1; D is unresolved. The germline V gene has CDR1 KGHDR and CDR2 SFDVKD. The CDR3 runs 14 residues. Trimming removed 3 bases at V and 10 bases at J, with 15 bases between. In DNA, the CDR3 is TGTGCCACCAGTGATCCATCTAATCTGTCAGAGCAGTTCTTC. It yields the protein CATSDPSNLSEQFF.

This chain joins TRBV6-6 and TRBJ2-5; 7 nucleotides align to TRBD1. The trim removed 6 bases at V and 5 bases at J, leaving 6 bases unmatched. This CDR3 has 13 amino acids. CDR1 is MNHNY, CDR2 SVGAGI, per germline (reference sequence). Here the CDR3 DNA reads TGTGCCAGCAGGCAGACAGGGTGGGAGACCCAGTACTTC. This encodes CASRQTGWETQYF.

This clonotype was seen a handful of times. Here the CDR3 reads CSARDGGAYNEQFF. CDR3 DNA sequence: TGCAGTGCTAGAGATGGCGGAGCCTACAATGAGCAGTTCTTC. The chain combines TRBV20-1 with TRBJ2-1; D gene unclear. The V end lost 0 bases, the J end lost 2 bases, and 8 bases lay between the germline ends. The V gene's germline CDR1 is DFQATT and CDR2 SNEGSKA (reference sequence). The CDR3 extends over 14 amino acids.

The genes are TRBV24-1 and TRBJ1-1, with D perhaps TRBD1 (5 bases). Trimming left V 6 bases short and J 3 bases short, with 19 bases between. Germline lookup yields CDR1 KGHDR and CDR2 SFDVKD. This CDR3 is 16 amino acids long. The CDR3: CATSPSGTGRHTEAFF. CDR3 DNA: TGTGCCACCAGTCCGTCGGGAACGGGACGTCACACTGAAGCTTTCTTT.

In this sample, this clonotype turned up a few times. V and J are TRBV18 and TRBJ2-1; TRBD2 might be the D (6 bases). CDR1 is KGHSH and CDR2 is LQKENI in the germline V gene. The V end was cut by 8 bases, the J end by 8 bases, with 22 bases between. The CDR3 has 15 residues. The CDR3 nucleotides read TGTGCCAGCCACTTGGCGGGGTCACAATGGGATGAGCAGTTCTTC. It is translated as CASHLAGSQWDEQFF.

The genes are TRBV7-6 and TRBJ2-2; D not certain. Deletions cut 4 bases from V and 8 bases from J, with 5 bases between. Germline V gene sequence: CDR1 SGHVS, CDR2 FNYEAQ. The CDR3 covers 11 residues. This chain's CDR3 is CASSSEGELFF. The DNA of the CDR3 is TGTGCCAGCAGCTCTGAAGGGGAGCTGTTTTTT.

This clonotype was recorded a few times. The chain combines TRBV4-1 with TRBJ2-1; D possibly corresponds to TRBD1 (6 bases). CDR1 is MGHRA and CDR2 is YSYEKL in the germline V gene. V lost 4 bases and J 5 bases, leaving 12 bases between the germline ends. The CDR3 is made up of 14 amino acids. The CDR3 DNA sequence: TGCGCCAGCAGCCCCGGACAGATAAACAATGAGCAGTTCTTC. It codes for CASSPGQINNEQFF.

This chain uses TRBV20-1 with TRBJ1-5; weak D call: TRBD1 (6 bases). V shed 6 bases and J shed 5 bases, with 11 bases lying between them. The germline gives CDR1 DFQATT, CDR2 SNEGSKA (reference sequence). The length of the CDR3 is 12 residues. The chain's CDR3 is CSASGDYQPQHF. DNA of the CDR3: TGCAGTGCATCAGGGGACTATCAGCCCCAGCATTTT.

The genes are TRBV5-1 and TRBJ2-3, with D possibly called TRBD1 or TRBD2 (5 bases each). The CDR3 sequence is 16 residues long. Germline CDR1 reads SGHRS; CDR2 reads YFSETQ. Trimming stripped 6 bases from V and 3 bases from J, with 20 bases between. The CDR3 loop reads CASILDGARTTDTQYF. The CDR3 bases are TGCGCCAGCATCCTTGATGGGGCCCGGACTACAGATACGCAGTATTTT.

This clonotype was observed a handful of times. The V and J genes are TRBV5-1 and TRBJ2-1, with D uncertain. Germline lookup yields CDR1 SGHRS and CDR2 YFSETQ. This CDR3 is built from 15 residues. V was pared by 7 bases and J by 0 bases, with 14 bases between. The CDR3 sequence: CASSTAVSSYNEQFF. The CDR3 DNA follows: TGCGCCAGCTCCACAGCCGTTAGCTCCTACAATGAGCAGTTCTTC.

This clonotype was seen more than once but under ten times. The V call is TRBV5-1, the J call TRBJ2-3; 11 bases are a match to TRBD1. The germline CDR1 and CDR2 sequences are SGHRS and YFSETQ. The CDR3 runs 16 residues. The V and J ends lost 5 bases and 1 base, in that order; junction bases with no gene match: 6. CDR3: CASSSRGQGGTDTQYF. The CDR3 DNA follows: TGCGCCAGCAGTTCCAGGGGACAGGGGGGCACAGATACGCAGTATTTT.

This clonotype was counted between two and nine times. The chain combines TRBV7-9 with TRBJ1-4; D uncertain. This CDR3 spans 16 amino acids. Germline V gene sequence: CDR1 SEHNR, CDR2 FQNEAQ (reference sequence). Trimming pared 5 bases from V and 4 bases from J, leaving 17 bases between. Here the CDR3 DNA reads TGTGCCAGCAGCCAGACCCGGTTTAGAAGTAATGAAAAACTGTTTTTT. Its translation: CASSQTRFRSNEKLFF. Filled out from reference TRBV7-9 and TRBJ1-4, the complete variable domain reads DTGVSQNPRHKITKRGQNVTFRCDPISEHNRLYWYRQTLGQGPEFLTYFQNEAQLEKSRLLSDRFSAERPKGSFSTLEIQRTEQGDSAMYLCASSQTRFRSNEKLFFGSGTQLSVL.

This clonotype was counted between two and nine times. The gene calls are TRBV10-3 and TRBJ2-1; TRBD1 aligns across 9 bases. Germline trimming cut 8 bases from V and 7 bases from J; bases unmatched to any gene: 6. The germline CDR1 and CDR2 sequences are ENHRY and SYGVKD. This CDR3 is 13 amino acids long. CDR3 amino acids: CAISGTGFNEQFF. DNA for the CDR3: TGTGCCATCTCCGGGACAGGGTTTAATGAGCAGTTCTTC.

The rearrangement joins TRBV5-1 to TRBJ1-1; D call uncertain. V gave up 5 bases and J gave up 2 bases, with 16 bases separating them. Germline CDR1 reads SGHRS; CDR2 reads YFSETQ. This CDR3 has 15 residues. The CDR3, as DNA: TGCGCCAGCAGAGAGTACTCGACGGGAAACACTGAAGCTTTCTTT. Translating gives CASREYSTGNTEAFF.

CDR3 DNA: TGTGCCAGCAGCTTGGCCCTGGGCCCCAGGGTAAAGACCGGGGAGCTGTTTTTT. The encoded protein is CASSLALGPRVKTGELFF. The chain is built from TRBV5-6 and TRBJ2-2; a weak D match, TRBD1 (5 bases). CDR3 size: 18 residues. The germline gives CDR1 SGHDT, CDR2 YYEEEE. Trimming took 0 bases from V and 5 from J, leaving 20 bases between them.

In this sample, this clonotype turned up a few times. The chain combines TRBV19 with TRBJ2-1; TRBD2 matches at 7 bases. V trimming: 8 bases; J trimming: 10 bases; junction bases outside the gene matches: 11. CDR1 is LNHDA, CDR2 SQIVND, per germline (reference sequence). This CDR3 region has 13 residues. The CDR3 DNA reads as TGTGCCAGTTGGACTAGACCCCTCAAGGAGCAGTTCTTC. Translation: CASWTRPLKEQFF.

The chain couples TRBV6-5 to TRBJ2-7; 8 nucleotides match TRBD1. Germline V gene data show CDR1 as MNHEY and CDR2 as SVGAGI. This CDR3 is built from 15 residues. V lost 1 base and J lost 3; bases outside the gene matches: 5. This CDR3 is CASSYLQGAIYEQYF. The CDR3 coding sequence is TGTGCCAGCAGTTACTTGCAGGGGGCTATCTACGAGCAGTACTTC.

The sample holds a few counts of this clonotype. The genes are TRBV25-1 and TRBJ2-1, with D unresolved. Trimming stripped 1 base from V and 8 bases from J, with 15 bases between. The V gene's germline CDR1 is MGHDK and CDR2 SYGVNS. This CDR3 has 15 residues. The CDR3 spells CASSESRSPFDEQFF. DNA for the CDR3: TGTGCCAGCAGTGAATCTAGGAGTCCATTCGATGAGCAGTTCTTC. The full variable domain, rest sourced from reference TRBV25-1 and TRBJ2-1, is EADIYQTPRYLVIGTGKKITLECSQTMGHDKMYWYQQDPGMELHLIHYSYGVNSTEKGDLSSESTVSRIRTEHFPLTLESARPSHTSQYLCASSESRSPFDEQFFGPGTRLTVL.